Listed below are T cell receptor beta chains from one sample, sequenced in a study of blood T cell repertoires in COVID-19. Produced via immunoSEQ multiplex PCR; TCRdb's table is partial and in-frame only. The data contain approximately 110,000 clones, around 84% of them singletons. Sequencing was carried out using peripheral blood. The receptors come from a human donor in a cohort sampled during active COVID-19. The conserved cysteine and the conserved F or W are not part of the CDR3 here. D genes are given only for firm matches. Size tells how often a clone was seen (once, few, many) or the class of an expanded clone, and some rows leave it out.

TRBV4-3	TRBJ1-1	NA	NA	ASSQDHRGTEAF
TRBV28	TRBJ2-6	NA	TRBD1	ASTLDRGLAGANVLT
TRBV29-1	TRBJ2-3	NA	TRBD1	SVDMDRLSTDTQY
TRBV3-1/TRBV3-2	TRBJ2-1	NA	NA	ASSQPKRSSYNEQF
TRBV10-3	TRBJ2-1	few	NA	AISESAYYNEQF
TRBV29-1	TRBJ2-5	few	NA	SVEDGFLGLLGTQY
TRBV2	TRBJ1-2	few	NA	ASSFERYGYT
TRBV29-1	TRBJ2-3	NA	NA	SVELNSRGGQTDTQY
TRBV29-1	TRBJ1-1	NA	TRBD1	SVGDRGNWAF
TRBV3-1/TRBV3-2	TRBJ2-2	NA	TRBD2	ASSQAGGRGELF
TRBV3-1/TRBV3-2	TRBJ1-2	once	NA	ASSMGAGYT
TRBV7-9	TRBJ1-1	few	NA	ASSLRGGSDTVNTEAF
TRBV28	TRBJ1-5	NA	NA	ASSLPGGNQPQH
TRBV18	TRBJ2-2	NA	NA	ASSLGASNTGELF
TRBV7-2	TRBJ2-1	NA	TRBD1	ASSLPGDRGWNEQF
TRBV9	TRBJ1-1	NA	NA	ASSVDPSGSGTEAF
TRBV24-1	TRBJ1-2	NA	TRBD1	ATSDWTGDGYT
TRBV18	TRBJ2-3	once	NA	ASSPLSTGSYTDTQY
TRBV30	TRBJ2-2	NA	NA	AYSLGGELF
TRBV5-1	TRBJ2-5	NA	TRBD1	ASSSGLTGSLQETQY
TRBV3-1/TRBV3-2	TRBJ2-5	NA	TRBD2	ASSQVLAGGRETQY
TRBV29-1	TRBJ2-3	NA	NA	SVDRGTDTQY
TRBV6-5	TRBJ1-5	NA	NA	ASSRGENQPQH
TRBV19	TRBJ2-2	NA	NA	ASNPATNTGELF
TRBV3-1/TRBV3-2	TRBJ2-3	NA	NA	ASSQGGADTQY
TRBV7-8	TRBJ2-2	few	NA	ASTLGRTGELF
TRBV25-1	TRBJ1-5	NA	NA	ASSEYGRQPQH
TRBV2	TRBJ2-6	NA	NA	ASSEDKGRGANVLT
TRBV20-1	TRBJ2-7	NA	NA	SASSGLEQY
TRBV27	TRBJ2-3	NA	TRBD2	ASSASGKAEDTQY
TRBV15	TRBJ2-5	NA	NA	ATSRDSEGRTQY
TRBV5-6	TRBJ2-2	NA	NA	ASSLVRAGELF
TRBV11-2	TRBJ1-1	NA	TRBD1	ASSLGLTGGHGTEAF
TRBV7-9	TRBJ1-1	NA	NA	ASSLQGGTEAF
TRBV7-7	TRBJ2-1	NA	NA	ASSLLLSSYNEQF
TRBV6-2/TRBV6-3	TRBJ2-7	once	NA	ASSDGVIPNEQY
TRBV5-6	TRBJ1-4	NA	TRBD1	ASSFIPGQGLNEKLF
TRBV7-2	TRBJ2-3	NA	TRBD2	ASSLVAAGGALDTQY
TRBV2	TRBJ1-1	NA	NA	ASSEGQERLAF
TRBV7-7	TRBJ2-3	once	TRBD2	ASSLGSSGRGTDTQY
TRBV3-1/TRBV3-2	TRBJ1-4	NA	NA	ASSQGGVTNEKLF
TRBV9	TRBJ2-7	NA	NA	ASSVGSGSYEQY
TRBV5-4	TRBJ2-7	few	TRBD1	ASSSEDRGLYEQY
TRBV11-2	TRBJ1-2	NA	TRBD1	ASSLLPGTGGREGYT
TRBV5-1	TRBJ1-2	NA	NA	ASSLSPDTHEGYT
TRBV15	TRBJ1-1	NA	TRBD1	ATSRDGGQGALNEAF
TRBV6-5	TRBJ1-1	NA	NA	ASSYQVAGMNTEAF
TRBV18	TRBJ2-5	NA	NA	ASSPGDSQETQY
TRBV5-1	TRBJ2-7	NA	NA	ASSLAVFPYEQY
TRBV19	TRBJ1-5	NA	NA	ASSIGARSNQPQH
TRBV29-1	TRBJ2-1	NA	TRBD2	SVEDSPKWVAGYNEQF
TRBV18	TRBJ2-2	NA	NA	ASSPQPAGNTGELF
TRBV28	TRBJ2-1	NA	NA	ASSLWASVANEQF
TRBV5-4	TRBJ1-5	few	NA	ASSLAGNSNQPQH
TRBV18	TRBJ2-2	NA	NA	ASSPPPTYTGELF